This T cell receptor beta chain was found in a study of shared clonotypes between healthy human individuals. Study-wide results and caveats: In having few donors, the study represented limited genetic and exposure-history diversity.

Points on this clone: Its antigen remains unknown.

Donors, healthy HIV-negative adults, lacked recent acute infections or vaccinations. All the donors were Caucasian adults who lived in Nashville, Tennessee. Unsorted material relied on about 90 million PBMCs as the source of genomic DNA. Sequencing was performed with immunoSEQ multiplex PCR; in TCRdb, only in-frame clones are kept and a portion is missing. The repertoire includes roughly 480,000 clones, around three quarters of them detected once, and roughly 12% sits in the top ten. The receptor comes from a woman aged 40 to 50 in good health. Some clones in this sample may be carry-over from other donors' samples. Sequenced input: PBMCs.

The CDR3 coding sequence is TGTGCCAGCAGTCGTAGCGGGAACACCTACAATGAGCAGTTCTTC. Residues: CASSRSGNTYNEQFF. The chain recombines TRBV2 with TRBJ2-1; 8 nucleotides agree with TRBD2. This CDR3 is built from 15 residues. The V gene's germline CDR1 is SNHLY and CDR2 FYNNEI. V was clipped by 5 bases and J by 2 bases; unmatched bases: 5.